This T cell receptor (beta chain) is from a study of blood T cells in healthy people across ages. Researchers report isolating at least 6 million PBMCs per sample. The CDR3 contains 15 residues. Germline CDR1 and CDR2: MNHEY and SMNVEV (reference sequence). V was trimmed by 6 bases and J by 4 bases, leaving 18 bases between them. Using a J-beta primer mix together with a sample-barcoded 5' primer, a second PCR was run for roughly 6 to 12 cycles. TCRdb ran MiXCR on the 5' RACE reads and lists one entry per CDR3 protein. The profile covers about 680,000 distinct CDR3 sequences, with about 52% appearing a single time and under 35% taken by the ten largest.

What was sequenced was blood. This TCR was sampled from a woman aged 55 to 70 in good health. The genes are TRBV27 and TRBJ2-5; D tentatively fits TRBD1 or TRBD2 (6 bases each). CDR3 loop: CASSLGRGLVETQYF. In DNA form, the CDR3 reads TGTGCCAGCAGCCTGGGACGGGGGCTTGTAGAGACCCAGTACTTC.